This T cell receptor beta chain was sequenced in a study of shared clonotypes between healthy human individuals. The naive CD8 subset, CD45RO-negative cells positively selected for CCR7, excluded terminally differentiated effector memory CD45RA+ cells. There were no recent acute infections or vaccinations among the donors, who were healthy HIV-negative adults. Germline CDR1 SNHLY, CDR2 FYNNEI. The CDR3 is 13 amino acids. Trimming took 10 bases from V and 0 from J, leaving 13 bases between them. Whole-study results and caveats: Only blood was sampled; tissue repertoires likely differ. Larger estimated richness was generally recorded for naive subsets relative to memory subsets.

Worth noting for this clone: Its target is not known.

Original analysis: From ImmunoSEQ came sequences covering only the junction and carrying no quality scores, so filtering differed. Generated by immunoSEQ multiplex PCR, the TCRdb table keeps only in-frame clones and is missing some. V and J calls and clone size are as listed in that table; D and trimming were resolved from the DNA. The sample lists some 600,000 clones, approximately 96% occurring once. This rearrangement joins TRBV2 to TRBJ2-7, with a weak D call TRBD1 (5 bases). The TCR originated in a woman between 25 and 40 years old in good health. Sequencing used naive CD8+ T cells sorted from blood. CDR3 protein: CATDSRVSYEQYF. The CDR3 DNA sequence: TGTGCCACCGACAGCAGGGTCTCCTACGAGCAGTACTTC.